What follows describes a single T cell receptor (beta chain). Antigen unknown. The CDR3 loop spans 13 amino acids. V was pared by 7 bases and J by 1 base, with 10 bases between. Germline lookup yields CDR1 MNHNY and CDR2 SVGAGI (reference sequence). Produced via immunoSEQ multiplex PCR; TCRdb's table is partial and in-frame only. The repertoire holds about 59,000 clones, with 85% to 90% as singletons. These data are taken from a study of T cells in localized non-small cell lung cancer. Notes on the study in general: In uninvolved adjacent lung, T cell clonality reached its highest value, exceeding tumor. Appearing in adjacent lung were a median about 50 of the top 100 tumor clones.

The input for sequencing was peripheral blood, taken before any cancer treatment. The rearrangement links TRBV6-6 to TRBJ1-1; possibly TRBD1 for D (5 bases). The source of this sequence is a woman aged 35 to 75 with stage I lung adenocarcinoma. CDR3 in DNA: TGTGCCAGCATCCCCCAGGGGAACACTGAAGCTTTCTTT. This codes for CASIPQGNTEAFF.